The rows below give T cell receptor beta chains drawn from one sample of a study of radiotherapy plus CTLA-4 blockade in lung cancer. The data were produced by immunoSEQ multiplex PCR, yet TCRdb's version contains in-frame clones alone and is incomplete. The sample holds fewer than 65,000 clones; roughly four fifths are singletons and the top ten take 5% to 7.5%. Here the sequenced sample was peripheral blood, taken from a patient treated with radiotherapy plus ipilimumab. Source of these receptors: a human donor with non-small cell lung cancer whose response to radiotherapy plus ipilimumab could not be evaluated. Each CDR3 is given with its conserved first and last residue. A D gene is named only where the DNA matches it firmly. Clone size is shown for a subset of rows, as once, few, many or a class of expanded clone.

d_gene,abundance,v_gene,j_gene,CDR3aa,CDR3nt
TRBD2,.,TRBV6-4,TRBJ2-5,CASSDSKPEAGVHETQYF,TGTGCCAGCAGTGACTCGAAGCCAGAAGCGGGAGTTCACGAGACCCAGTACTTC
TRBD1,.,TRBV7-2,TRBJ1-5,CASSFTGTGSNQPQHF,TGTGCCAGCAGCTTTACCGGGACAGGGAGCAATCAGCCCCAGCATTTT
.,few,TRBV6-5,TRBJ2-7,CASSPAGLLTHEQYF,TGTGCCAGCAGTCCCGCGGGACTCCTAACCCACGAGCAGTACTTC
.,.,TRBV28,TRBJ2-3,CASSLVGPHRERNTQYF,TGTGCCAGCAGTTTAGTGGGGCCCCACAGGGAAAGGAATACGCAGTATTTT
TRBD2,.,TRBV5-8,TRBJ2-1,CASNLPGGFHDNEQFF,TGTGCCAGCAACCTGCCGGGGGGGTTCCACGACAATGAGCAGTTCTTC
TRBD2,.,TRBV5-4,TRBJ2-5,CASSLPSGVQETQYF,TGTGCCAGCAGCTTGCCTAGCGGTGTACAAGAGACCCAGTACTTC
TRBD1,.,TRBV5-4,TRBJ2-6,CASSLRDRVTGANVLTF,TGTGCCAGCAGCTTAAGGGACAGGGTCACTGGGGCCAACGTCCTGACTTTC
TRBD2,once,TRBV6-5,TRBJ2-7,CASSRTSGDEQYF,TGTGCCAGCAGCAGGACTAGCGGGGACGAGCAGTACTTC
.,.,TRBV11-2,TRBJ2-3,CASSSRGEGDTQYF,TGTGCCAGCAGCTCCCGAGGTGAAGGAGATACGCAGTATTTT
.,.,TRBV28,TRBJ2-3,CASGAITDTQYF,TGTGCCAGCGGGGCTATCACAGATACGCAGTATTTT
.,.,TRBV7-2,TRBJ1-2,CASSLTVRDGYTF,TGTGCCAGCAGCCTGACAGTAAGAGACGGCTACACCTTC
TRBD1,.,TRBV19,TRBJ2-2,CASTSTGGNTGELFF,TGTGCCAGTACCTCGACAGGGGGTAACACCGGGGAGCTGTTTTTT
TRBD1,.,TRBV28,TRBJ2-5,CASSDPGGESETQYF,TGTGCCAGCAGTGACCCAGGGGGCGAATCGGAGACCCAGTACTTC
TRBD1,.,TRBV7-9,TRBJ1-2,CASSPQTGTGGFHGYTF,TGTGCCAGCAGCCCTCAGACCGGGACAGGGGGCTTTCATGGCTACACCTTC
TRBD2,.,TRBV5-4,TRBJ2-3,CASSLGSGRYTDTQYF,TGTGCCAGCAGCTTGGGTAGCGGGAGGTACACAGATACGCAGTATTTT
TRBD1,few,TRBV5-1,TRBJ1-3,CASSSGTGGTGNTIYF,TGCGCCAGCAGCTCGGGGACAGGGGGAACTGGAAACACCATATATTTT
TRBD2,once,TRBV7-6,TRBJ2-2,CASSLRPWAGGSNTGELFF,TGTGCCAGCAGCCTCAGGCCGTGGGCGGGGGGCTCGAACACCGGGGAGCTGTTTTTT
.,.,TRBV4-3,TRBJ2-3,CASSQDHSGRSTDTQYF,TGCGCCAGCAGCCAAGATCACTCGGGTCGGAGCACAGATACGCAGTATTTT
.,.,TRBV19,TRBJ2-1,CASSIDLSLAFYNEQFF,TGTGCCAGTAGTATAGATCTATCCCTAGCGTTCTACAATGAGCAGTTCTTC
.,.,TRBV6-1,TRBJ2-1,CASSEEGSPTHEQFF,TGTGCCAGCAGTGAAGAGGGGTCACCCACCCATGAGCAGTTCTTC
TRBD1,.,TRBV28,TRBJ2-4,CASAYTGDKNIQYF,TGTGCCAGCGCCTATACAGGGGATAAAAACATTCAGTACTTC
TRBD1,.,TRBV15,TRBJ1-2,CATSIGGTGMGYTF,TGTGCCACCAGCATTGGGGGGACAGGGATGGGCTACACCTTC
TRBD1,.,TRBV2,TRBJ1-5,CASLGTDNQPQHF,TGTGCCAGCCTGGGGACAGACAATCAGCCCCAGCATTTT
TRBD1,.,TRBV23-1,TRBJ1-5,CASSHSGTGVNQPQHF,TGCGCCAGCAGTCACTCCGGGACAGGGGTCAATCAGCCCCAGCATTTT
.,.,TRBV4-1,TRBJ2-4,CASSLTADLAKNIQYF,TGCGCCAGCAGCCTGACAGCAGACCTAGCCAAAAACATTCAGTACTTC
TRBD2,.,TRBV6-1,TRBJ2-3,CASSDRIAGEEGTQYF,TGTGCCAGCAGTGACCGTATAGCGGGGGAAGAGGGTACGCAGTATTTT
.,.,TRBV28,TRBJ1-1,CASKAGNTEAFF,TGTGCCAGCAAAGCAGGGAACACTGAAGCTTTCTTT
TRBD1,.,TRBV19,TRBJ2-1,CASSWERGPYNEQFF,TGTGCCAGTAGTTGGGAGAGGGGGCCCTACAATGAGCAGTTCTTC
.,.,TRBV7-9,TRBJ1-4,CASSLPSARGTEKLFF,TGTGCCAGCAGCTTACCGTCGGCCAGGGGTACTGAAAAACTGTTTTTT
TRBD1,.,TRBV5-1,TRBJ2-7,CASTGAGTGTEQYF,TGCGCCAGCACTGGGGCCGGGACAGGGACCGAGCAGTACTTC
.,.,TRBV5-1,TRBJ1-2,CASSLSGGDYGYTF,TGCGCCAGCAGCTTATCGGGGGGCGACTATGGCTACACCTTC
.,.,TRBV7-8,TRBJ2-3,CASSLGLTHDTQYF,TGTGCCAGCAGCTTGGGACTGACTCACGATACGCAGTATTTT
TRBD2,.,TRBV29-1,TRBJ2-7,CSVGTSGGDEQYF,TGCAGCGTAGGGACTAGCGGGGGAGACGAGCAGTACTTC
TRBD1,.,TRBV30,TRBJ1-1,CAWIQGSEAFF,TGTGCCTGGATACAGGGGTCTGAAGCTTTCTTT
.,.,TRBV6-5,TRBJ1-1,CASSGPAGRTEAFF,TGTGCCAGCAGCGGCCCAGCAGGAAGGACTGAAGCTTTCTTT
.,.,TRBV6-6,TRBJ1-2,CASSFSEGGYTF,TGTGCCAGCAGTTTCTCAGAGGGTGGCTACACCTTC
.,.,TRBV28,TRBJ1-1,CASSLNRAEAFF,TGTGCCAGCAGTTTAAACAGGGCTGAAGCTTTCTTT
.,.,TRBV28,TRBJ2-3,CASSLGGRDTQYF,TGTGCCAGCAGCCTTGGTGGCCGAGATACGCAGTATTTT
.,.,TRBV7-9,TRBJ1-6,CASSSGLTGNNSPLHF,TGTGCCAGCAGCTCTGGACTGACTGGGAATAATTCACCCCTCCACTTT
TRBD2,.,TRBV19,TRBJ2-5,CASSMGLAGVVETQYF,TGTGCCAGTAGTATGGGGCTAGCGGGAGTCGTTGAGACCCAGTACTTC
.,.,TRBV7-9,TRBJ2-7,CASSLAIEQYF,TGTGCCAGCAGCTTAGCCATCGAGCAGTACTTC
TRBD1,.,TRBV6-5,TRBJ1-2,CASTPDRGYGYTF,TGTGCCAGCACCCCGGACAGGGGTTATGGCTACACCTTC
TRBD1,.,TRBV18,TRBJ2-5,CASSPLSGQAQETQYF,TGTGCCAGCTCACCACTTTCAGGACAGGCCCAAGAGACCCAGTACTTC
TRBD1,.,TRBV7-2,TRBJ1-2,CASSFQPLRTGGDGYTF,TGTGCCAGCAGCTTCCAGCCCCTACGGACAGGGGGCGATGGCTACACCTTC
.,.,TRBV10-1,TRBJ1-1,CASSEGENTEAFF,TGCGCCAGCAGTGAGGGAGAGAACACTGAAGCTTTCTTT
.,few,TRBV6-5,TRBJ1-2,CASRGYGYTF,TGTGCCAGCCGGGGCTATGGCTACACCTTC
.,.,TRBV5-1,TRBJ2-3,CASSPDRPDTQYF,TGCGCCAGCAGCCCCGACAGGCCAGATACGCAGTATTTT
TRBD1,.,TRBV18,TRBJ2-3,CASSQSRDRGRGTDTQYF,TGTGCCAGCTCGCAGAGCCGGGACAGGGGAAGGGGCACAGATACGCAGTATTTT
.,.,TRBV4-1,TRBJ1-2,CASSQDQNRIYGYTF,TGCGCCAGCAGCCAAGATCAAAACAGGATCTATGGCTACACCTTC
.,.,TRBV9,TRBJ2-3,CASSVRGDRLKDTQYF,TGTGCCAGCAGCGTACGGGGGGACAGGCTAAAGGATACGCAGTATTTT
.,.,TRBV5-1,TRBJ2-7,CASSLVTDSAYEQYF,TGCGCCAGCAGCTTGGTTACTGACAGCGCCTACGAGCAGTACTTC
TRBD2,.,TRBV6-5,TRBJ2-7,CASSSGGRAYEQYF,TGTGCCAGCAGTTCCGGCGGGAGGGCCTACGAGCAGTACTTC
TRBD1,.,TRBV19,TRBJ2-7,CASSPQGTGSREQYF,TGTGCCAGTAGCCCTCAAGGGACAGGGTCTAGGGAGCAGTACTTC